A selection of T cell receptor beta chains follows, all from one sample in a study of immune evolution from preneoplasia to lung adenocarcinoma. Sequencing used immunoSEQ multiplex PCR; TCRdb keeps in-frame clones, though not all of them. Seen here are roughly 3,600 clones, 40% to 50% observed once, and the top ten hold 7.1%. Sequencing input: FFPE normal lung tissue adjacent to the tumor. The receptor set was obtained from a person between 45 and 65 years old with lung adenocarcinoma. Each CDR3 is given with its conserved first and last residue. Fields, in order: CDR3 protein, CDR3 DNA, V gene, D gene, CDR3 length, J gene, clone size. The D gene is left open where the match is weak. Only some rows state a clone size, as once, few, many or a class for expanded clones.

CDR3aa: CASSYASGSSTDTQYF
CDR3nt: TGTGCCAGCAGTTACGCTAGCGGATCTAGCACAGATACGCAGTATTTT
v_gene: TRBV6-5
d_gene: TRBD2
len: 16
j_gene: TRBJ2-3
abundance: .

CDR3aa: CASRGSGEGGYTF
CDR3nt: TGTGCCAGCAGGGGCTCAGGCGAAGGAGGCTACACCTTC
v_gene: TRBV27
d_gene: .
len: 13
j_gene: TRBJ1-2
abundance: .

CDR3aa: CASSLTDSAYEQYF
CDR3nt: TGTGCCAGCAGCTTAACGGACAGTGCCTACGAGCAGTACTTC
v_gene: TRBV11-2
d_gene: .
len: 14
j_gene: TRBJ2-7
abundance: .

CDR3aa: CASSPTMGTAQPQHF
CDR3nt: TGTGCCAGCAGCCCGACTATGGGGACCGCGCAGCCCCAGCATTTT
v_gene: TRBV11-2
d_gene: .
len: 15
j_gene: TRBJ1-5
abundance: .

CDR3aa: CASSPLAGAVSTDTQYF
CDR3nt: TGTGCCAGCAGCCCCTTAGCGGGGGCAGTAAGCACAGATACGCAGTATTTT
v_gene: TRBV14
d_gene: TRBD2
len: 17
j_gene: TRBJ2-3
abundance: few

CDR3aa: CASISSIAGLSYEQYF
CDR3nt: TGTGCCAGCATTTCGTCCATAGCGGGACTCTCCTACGAGCAGTACTTC
v_gene: TRBV28
d_gene: TRBD2
len: 16
j_gene: TRBJ2-7
abundance: .

CDR3aa: CASSLGETYEQYF
CDR3nt: TGTGCCAGCAGTTTAGGGGAGACCTACGAGCAGTACTTC
v_gene: TRBV28
d_gene: .
len: 13
j_gene: TRBJ2-7
abundance: .

CDR3aa: CASSFGATHNEQFF
CDR3nt: TGTGCCAGCAGTTTTGGTGCTACCCACAATGAGCAGTTCTTC
v_gene: TRBV27
d_gene: .
len: 14
j_gene: TRBJ2-1
abundance: .

CDR3aa: CASSSPLSEASDTQYF
CDR3nt: TGTGCCAGCAGCTCGCCCCTGAGTGAAGCAAGCGATACGCAGTATTTT
v_gene: TRBV5-4
d_gene: .
len: 16
j_gene: TRBJ2-3
abundance: .

CDR3aa: CASSIQASTDTQYF
CDR3nt: TGTGCCAGCAGCATACAAGCTAGCACAGATACGCAGTATTTT
v_gene: TRBV7-2
d_gene: .
len: 14
j_gene: TRBJ2-3
abundance: .

CDR3aa: CSVARGNYEQYF
CDR3nt: TGCAGCGTCGCAAGGGGAAACTACGAGCAGTACTTC
v_gene: TRBV29-1
d_gene: .
len: 12
j_gene: TRBJ2-7
abundance: .

CDR3aa: CASSLAGTGGEQYF
CDR3nt: TGCGCCAGCAGCCTCGCCGGGACAGGGGGCGAGCAGTACTTC
v_gene: TRBV5-1
d_gene: TRBD1
len: 14
j_gene: TRBJ2-7
abundance: few

CDR3aa: CASSLGSGTGVREKLFF
CDR3nt: TGTGCCAGCAGCTTAGGTTCCGGGACAGGGGTACGTGAAAAACTGTTTTTT
v_gene: TRBV13
d_gene: TRBD1
len: 17
j_gene: TRBJ1-4
abundance: once

CDR3aa: CASSLSQGGRETQYF
CDR3nt: TGCGCCAGCAGCTTGTCACAGGGGGGGAGAGAGACCCAGTACTTC
v_gene: TRBV5-1
d_gene: .
len: 15
j_gene: TRBJ2-5
abundance: .

CDR3aa: CASSPREVNEKLFF
CDR3nt: TGTGCCAGCTCACCAAGGGAAGTGAATGAAAAACTGTTTTTT
v_gene: TRBV18
d_gene: .
len: 14
j_gene: TRBJ1-4
abundance: .

CDR3aa: CASKEAGNNQPQHF
CDR3nt: TGTGCCTCCAAAGAGGCGGGGAACAATCAGCCCCAGCATTTT
v_gene: TRBV19
d_gene: .
len: 14
j_gene: TRBJ1-5
abundance: .

CDR3aa: CASSSPLLAGGATGELFF
CDR3nt: TGTGCCAGCTCATCCCCACTTCTAGCGGGGGGTGCCACCGGGGAGCTGTTTTTT
v_gene: TRBV18
d_gene: TRBD2
len: 18
j_gene: TRBJ2-2
abundance: .

CDR3aa: CASSPQETQYF
CDR3nt: TGTGCCAGCTCACCACAAGAGACCCAGTACTTC
v_gene: TRBV18
d_gene: .
len: 11
j_gene: TRBJ2-5
abundance: .

CDR3aa: CASSPAGPEAFF
CDR3nt: TGTGCCAGCAGTCCCGCGGGACCTGAAGCTTTCTTT
v_gene: TRBV28
d_gene: .
len: 12
j_gene: TRBJ1-1
abundance: .

CDR3aa: CASSLGGGYNEQFF
CDR3nt: TGTGCCAGCAGCTTAGGCGGCGGGTACAATGAGCAGTTCTTC
v_gene: TRBV7-9
d_gene: .
len: 14
j_gene: TRBJ2-1
abundance: .

CDR3aa: CASSVALQETQYF
CDR3nt: TGTGCCAGCAGCGTAGCCCTACAAGAGACCCAGTACTTC
v_gene: TRBV9
d_gene: .
len: 13
j_gene: TRBJ2-5
abundance: .

CDR3aa: CASSSTAGMVTEAFF
CDR3nt: TGTGCCAGCAGCTCCACGGCCGGGATGGTCACTGAAGCTTTCTTT
v_gene: TRBV28
d_gene: .
len: 15
j_gene: TRBJ1-1
abundance: .

CDR3aa: CASSLEGDRGALYGYTF
CDR3nt: TGTGCCAGCAGCTTGGAAGGGGACAGGGGAGCCCTCTATGGCTACACCTTC
v_gene: TRBV7-9
d_gene: TRBD1
len: 17
j_gene: TRBJ1-2
abundance: once

CDR3aa: CASSPPSGGKGDEQFF
CDR3nt: TGTGCCAGCTCACCACCATCAGGGGGCAAAGGGGATGAGCAGTTCTTC
v_gene: TRBV18
d_gene: TRBD1
len: 16
j_gene: TRBJ2-1
abundance: few

CDR3aa: CASSDRANQPQHF
CDR3nt: TGTGCCAGCAGTGACAGGGCGAATCAGCCCCAGCATTTT
v_gene: TRBV6-4
d_gene: .
len: 13
j_gene: TRBJ1-5
abundance: .

CDR3aa: CASSPQGAPSYNEQFF
CDR3nt: TGTGCCAGCAGCCCACAGGGGGCGCCCTCCTACAATGAGCAGTTCTTC
v_gene: TRBV14
d_gene: TRBD1
len: 16
j_gene: TRBJ2-1
abundance: few

CDR3aa: CASSFSPTDRDSGNTIYF
CDR3nt: TGTGCCAGCAGTTTCTCCCCAACCGACAGGGACTCTGGAAACACCATATATTTT
v_gene: TRBV28
d_gene: TRBD1
len: 18
j_gene: TRBJ1-3
abundance: .

CDR3aa: CASRPGTRNPLEQYF
CDR3nt: TGTGCCAGCAGGCCCGGGACAAGGAACCCCCTCGAGCAGTACTTC
v_gene: TRBV6-6
d_gene: .
len: 15
j_gene: TRBJ2-7
abundance: .

CDR3aa: CASSYTTGDNSPLHF
CDR3nt: TGTGCCAGCAGCTATACTACAGGGGATAATTCACCCCTCCACTTT
v_gene: TRBV6-5
d_gene: TRBD1
len: 15
j_gene: TRBJ1-6
abundance: .

CDR3aa: CASRDTGGATEAFF
CDR3nt: TGTGCCAGCAGAGATACAGGGGGCGCCACTGAAGCTTTCTTT
v_gene: TRBV28
d_gene: TRBD1
len: 14
j_gene: TRBJ1-1
abundance: once

CDR3aa: CASSFGGFRETQYF
CDR3nt: TGTGCCAGCAGCTTTGGAGGATTCCGAGAGACCCAGTACTTC
v_gene: TRBV11-2
d_gene: .
len: 14
j_gene: TRBJ2-5
abundance: .

CDR3aa: CASSQIQGGGNEQFF
CDR3nt: TGTGCCAGCAGCCAGATCCAGGGGGGAGGCAATGAGCAGTTCTTC
v_gene: TRBV7-3
d_gene: .
len: 15
j_gene: TRBJ2-1
abundance: large

CDR3aa: CASSPYRDPHWPQHF
CDR3nt: TGTGCCAGCTCACCTTACCGGGACCCACATTGGCCCCAGCATTTT
v_gene: TRBV18
d_gene: .
len: 15
j_gene: TRBJ1-5
abundance: few

CDR3aa: CSPGGNTEAFF
CDR3nt: TGCAGTCCCGGGGGGAACACTGAAGCTTTCTTT
v_gene: TRBV20-1
d_gene: .
len: 11
j_gene: TRBJ1-1
abundance: few

CDR3aa: CASSYWTSGFSGGEQFF
CDR3nt: TGCGCCAGCAGTTACTGGACTAGCGGGTTTAGCGGGGGAGAGCAGTTCTTC
v_gene: TRBV5-1
d_gene: TRBD2
len: 17
j_gene: TRBJ2-1
abundance: .

CDR3aa: CASSLFQSSYNEQFF
CDR3nt: TGTGCCAGCAGTTTATTTCAGAGCTCCTACAATGAGCAGTTCTTC
v_gene: TRBV28
d_gene: .
len: 15
j_gene: TRBJ2-1
abundance: few

CDR3aa: CASSNRVAYEQYF
CDR3nt: TGTGCCAGCTCAAACAGGGTGGCCTACGAGCAGTACTTC
v_gene: TRBV18
d_gene: .
len: 13
j_gene: TRBJ2-7
abundance: few

CDR3aa: CASIGNGAEAFF
CDR3nt: TGTGCCAGCATAGGTAACGGGGCTGAAGCTTTCTTT
v_gene: TRBV6-5
d_gene: .
len: 12
j_gene: TRBJ1-1
abundance: .

CDR3aa: CASSVADTQYF
CDR3nt: TGTGCCAGCAGCGTTGCAGATACGCAGTATTTT
v_gene: TRBV9
d_gene: .
len: 11
j_gene: TRBJ2-3
abundance: few

CDR3aa: CASSVALVGEQYF
CDR3nt: TGTGCCAGCAGCGTAGCCCTAGTCGGCGAGCAGTACTTC
v_gene: TRBV9
d_gene: .
len: 13
j_gene: TRBJ2-7
abundance: once

CDR3aa: CASSLGQGAFVEQYF
CDR3nt: TGCGCCAGCAGCTTGGGACAGGGGGCCTTTGTGGAGCAGTACTTC
v_gene: TRBV5-1
d_gene: TRBD1
len: 15
j_gene: TRBJ2-7
abundance: .

CDR3aa: CASRSGSSYEQYF
CDR3nt: TGTGCCAGCAGAAGCGGGAGTTCCTACGAGCAGTACTTC
v_gene: TRBV7-9
d_gene: TRBD2
len: 13
j_gene: TRBJ2-7
abundance: .

CDR3aa: CASSTPEPGVEQYF
CDR3nt: TGCGCCAGCAGCACCCCCGAGCCTGGGGTCGAGCAGTACTTC
v_gene: TRBV5-1
d_gene: .
len: 14
j_gene: TRBJ2-7
abundance: .

CDR3aa: CASSFPQNTEAFF
CDR3nt: TGTGCCAGCAGCTTCCCTCAGAACACTGAAGCTTTCTTT
v_gene: TRBV5-6
d_gene: .
len: 13
j_gene: TRBJ1-1
abundance: .

CDR3aa: CATNVDRVADTQYF
CDR3nt: TGTGCCACCAACGTTGACAGGGTAGCAGATACGCAGTATTTT
v_gene: TRBV6-1
d_gene: TRBD1
len: 14
j_gene: TRBJ2-3
abundance: .

CDR3aa: CASSQRDEQFF
CDR3nt: TGTGCCAGCAGTCAAAGGGATGAGCAGTTCTTC
v_gene: TRBV2
d_gene: .
len: 11
j_gene: TRBJ2-1
abundance: few

CDR3aa: CASSFQGVQGEKLFF
CDR3nt: TGCGCCAGCAGCTTCCAGGGAGTTCAGGGGGAAAAACTGTTTTTT
v_gene: TRBV5-1
d_gene: .
len: 15
j_gene: TRBJ1-4
abundance: .

CDR3aa: CAWSVRTWGVKTSNTEAFF
CDR3nt: TGTGCCTGGAGTGTACGGACATGGGGGGTCAAAACTTCCAACACTGAAGCTTTCTTT
v_gene: TRBV30
d_gene: .
len: 19
j_gene: TRBJ1-1
abundance: few